The rows below give T cell receptor beta chains drawn from one sample of a study of shared clonotypes between healthy human individuals. Profiling relied on immunoSEQ multiplex PCR, and the TCRdb table lists in-frame clones only, not all of them. The table has 2 million to 3 million clones, 93% seen once. The sample consisted of naive CD4+ T cells from PBMCs. Receptors were obtained from a man between 18 and 29 years old in good health. Some clones in this sample may be carry-over from other donors' samples. Both conserved end residues are part of each CDR3.

V gene: TRBV27; CDR3 protein: CASRQGLFSYEQYF
V gene: TRBV10-2; CDR3 protein: CASRGQQNTGELFF
V gene: TRBV5-1; CDR3 protein: CASSSISGRDYNEQFF
V gene: TRBV4-1; CDR3 protein: CASSQVWRTTSYEQYF
V gene: TRBV25-1; CDR3 protein: CASSDPGRGGYTF
V gene: TRBV7-9; CDR3 protein: CASSKATGPSSYNSPLHF
V gene: TRBV7-3; CDR3 protein: CASSFRQNTEAFF
V gene: TRBV7-2; CDR3 protein: CASSWLAGEAHNEQFF
V gene: TRBV19; CDR3 protein: CASTTGAGSYEQYF
V gene: TRBV19; CDR3 protein: CASSAQTGGAGIGTQYF
V gene: TRBV5-1; CDR3 protein: CASSRFSTANTGELFF
V gene: TRBV27; CDR3 protein: CASSLHKGGYNEQFF
V gene: TRBV7-9; CDR3 protein: CASSRQGVGETQYF
V gene: TRBV28; CDR3 protein: CASSQGSGGVTHF
V gene: TRBV2; CDR3 protein: CASSEAVSYEQYF
V gene: TRBV11-2; CDR3 protein: CASSFRQGYTEAFF
V gene: TRBV7-9; CDR3 protein: CASSWTSGTDTQYF
V gene: TRBV30; CDR3 protein: CAWRRGGSLNSPLHF
V gene: TRBV6-5; CDR3 protein: CASSYGGFDAGQYF
V gene: TRBV4-2; CDR3 protein: CASSQTSSGTAYEQYF
V gene: TRBV28; CDR3 protein: CASLGGGTDTQYF
V gene: TRBV5-1; CDR3 protein: CASSFLAGVSTDTQYF
V gene: TRBV6-5; CDR3 protein: CASSRRDRSGGYTF
V gene: TRBV11-2; CDR3 protein: CASSATGTGSVSLFF
V gene: TRBV28; CDR3 protein: CASSLAGTTYEQYF
V gene: TRBV28; CDR3 protein: CASSLNRGQETQYF
V gene: TRBV5-1; CDR3 protein: CASSLQGVGNEQYF
V gene: TRBV7-9; CDR3 protein: CASSLTTGDGHTF
V gene: TRBV9; CDR3 protein: CASSVGGAQYF
V gene: TRBV13; CDR3 protein: CASSPSQRGTEGEQFF
V gene: TRBV7-2; CDR3 protein: CASSRKQAPKLYGYTF
V gene: TRBV5-1; CDR3 protein: CASTVIGQSTDTQYF
V gene: TRBV5-1; CDR3 protein: CASSFAGLTNEKLFF
V gene: TRBV7-2; CDR3 protein: CASSSSSYNEQFF
V gene: TRBV2; CDR3 protein: CASRTSQQETQYF
V gene: TRBV4-3; CDR3 protein: CASSQDQAGVGETQYF
V gene: TRBV4-3; CDR3 protein: CASSQDVLAGGPGEQFF
V gene: TRBV28; CDR3 protein: CASSGPGVPVANTEAFF
V gene: TRBV7-9; CDR3 protein: CASSLVQNPYGYTF
V gene: TRBV25-1; CDR3 protein: CASSGAPGQTTNYGYTF
V gene: TRBV5-1; CDR3 protein: CASSLGLAGGLETQYF
V gene: TRBV5-1; CDR3 protein: CASSPTSGSSYNEQFF
V gene: TRBV5-1; CDR3 protein: CASSLRSGTDTQYF
V gene: TRBV4-2; CDR3 protein: CASSQANYGYTF
V gene: TRBV9; CDR3 protein: CASSVGTGSVPRNDHYNEQFF